A selection of T cell receptor beta chains follows, all from one sample in a study of blood T cell repertoires in COVID-19. The repertoire was sequenced with immunoSEQ multiplex PCR; TCRdb's copy has only in-frame clones and lacks some. This sample has more than 200,000 clones, with 85% to 90% found just once. The sample taken for sequencing was peripheral blood. The receptor source for this set is a man in his thirties or forties with COVID-19, enrolled during active disease. Each CDR3 is given with its conserved first and last residue. Fields, in order: clone size, J gene, V gene, CDR3 length, D gene, CDR3 DNA, CDR3 protein. D genes are given only for firm matches. The listing skips clone size in some rows; elsewhere it reads once, few, many or a size class.

>-|TRBJ2-3|TRBV7-3|17|TRBD1
TGTGCCAGCAGCTTAGACGGGACAGGCTCGGCTCGTGATACGCAGTATTTT
CASSLDGTGSARDTQYF
>-|TRBJ1-2|TRBV7-2|15|TRBD1
TGTGCCAGCAGCACCCCAGGACAGGGCTATTATGGCTACACCTTC
CASSTPGQGYYGYTF
>-|TRBJ2-3|TRBV5-1|15|-
TGCGCCAGCAGCCCCCCAGGGTCACGCACAGATACGCAGTATTTT
CASSPPGSRTDTQYF
>-|TRBJ2-7|TRBV29-1|11|-
TGCAGCGCCGAAACAGAATACGAGCAGTACTTC
CSAETEYEQYF
>few|TRBJ1-3|TRBV7-2|17|-
TGTGCCAGCAGCCCAGCCGTGGGAGGGAGCTCTGGAAACACCATATATTTT
CASSPAVGGSSGNTIYF
>-|TRBJ2-5|TRBV7-2|17|TRBD2
TGTGCCAGCAGCTTAGGCCCTACTAGCGGGGGGGAGGGGACCCAGTACTTC
CASSLGPTSGGEGTQYF
>-|TRBJ2-7|TRBV7-8|14|-
TGTGCCAGCAGTCCCAGGGAATTTACCTACGAGCAGTACTTC
CASSPREFTYEQYF
>-|TRBJ2-6|TRBV30|21|TRBD2
TGTGCCTGGGTTCTGGGACTAGCGGGAGACCTATCTCTCTCTGGGGCCAACGTCCTGACTTTC
CAWVLGLAGDLSLSGANVLTF
>-|TRBJ1-5|TRBV19|15|TRBD1
TGTGCCAGTACCGTGGGACAGGGATTGAATCAGCCCCAGCATTTT
CASTVGQGLNQPQHF
>-|TRBJ1-2|TRBV2|14|TRBD1
TGTGCCAGCAGTTCACAGGGGGCGCGCTATGGCTACACCTTC
CASSSQGARYGYTF
>-|TRBJ1-3|TRBV6-5|15|-
TGTGCCAGCAGTAACAGATTCGCCTCTGGAAACACCATATATTTT
CASSNRFASGNTIYF
>-|TRBJ2-1|TRBV7-2|15|TRBD2
TGTGCCAGCAGCTTATGGAGCGGGACGAACAATGAGCAGTTCTTC
CASSLWSGTNNEQFF
>-|TRBJ1-1|TRBV2|14|-
TGTGCCAGCAGGGAGGAGGCGGGTTACACTGAAGCTTTCTTT
CASREEAGYTEAFF
>few|TRBJ1-2|TRBV7-2|15|TRBD1
TGTGCCAGCAGCTCGGGACAGGGGATCCCCTATGGCTACACCTTC
CASSSGQGIPYGYTF
>once|TRBJ1-1|TRBV5-1|13|-
TGCGCCAGCAGCTGGGTGGAGGACACTGAAGCTTTCTTT
CASSWVEDTEAFF
>-|TRBJ2-3|TRBV3-1/TRBV3-2|13|-
TGTGCCAGCAGTTATGGGCCCGCAGATACGCAGTATTTT
CASSYGPADTQYF
>-|TRBJ2-7|TRBV7-2|18|TRBD2
TGTGCCAGCATCCTCTCCGGGACTAGCGGGGGCCTTACCTACGAGCAGTACTTC
CASILSGTSGGLTYEQYF
>-|TRBJ1-2|TRBV24-1|14|-
TGTGCCACCAGTCGGGGGAATAGAGACTATGGCTACACCTTC
CATSRGNRDYGYTF
>-|TRBJ2-7|TRBV2|18|TRBD2
TGTGCCAGCAGTCCGGGACTAGCGGGAGGGCCAATCACCTACGAGCAGTACTTC
CASSPGLAGGPITYEQYF
>-|TRBJ2-2|TRBV28|15|TRBD1
TGTGCCAGCAGCCCCTCGGACAGGGACACCGGGGAGCTGTTTTTT
CASSPSDRDTGELFF
>-|TRBJ2-7|TRBV7-2|13|TRBD1
TGTGCCAGCAGCTGGGACAGAGCCTACGAGCAGTACTTC
CASSWDRAYEQYF
>-|TRBJ2-1|TRBV7-9|16|-
TGTGCCAGCAGCCCCACCGTAACAGGGCTCGACAATGAGCAGTTCTTC
CASSPTVTGLDNEQFF
>few|TRBJ2-7|TRBV4-3|14|TRBD2
TGCGCCAGCAGCCCACTAGCGGGAGGGAACGAGCAGTACTTC
CASSPLAGGNEQYF
>-|TRBJ2-2|TRBV5-1|16|TRBD1
TGCGCCAGCAGCTTGGGGACAGGGCCCCTCACCGGGGAGCTGTTTTTT
CASSLGTGPLTGELFF
>-|TRBJ1-6|TRBV4-1|20|TRBD1
TGCGCCAGCAGCCACCCACCGGGACAGCCATTTGGCTCCTATAATTCACCCCTCCACTTT
CASSHPPGQPFGSYNSPLHF
>-|TRBJ2-1|TRBV21-1|13|-
TGTGCCAGCAGCAAACGGAGGCATAAATCTGAGTTCTTC
CASSKRRHKSEFF
>-|TRBJ2-3|TRBV19|16|TRBD1
TGTGCCAGTAGGGCGGAACAGGGGGCAGTAAAGGATACGCAGTATTTT
CASRAEQGAVKDTQYF